The 20 T cell receptor beta chains below were found in one sample sequenced in a study of T-cell reconstitution after alpha-beta-depleted transplantation in children. A library of TCRbeta sequences, prepared with unique molecular identifiers, was generated. TCRdb recomputed calls from the PCR reads with MiXCR, one row per CDR3 protein. The sample has 200,000 to 250,000 distinct CDR3 sequences; about 8.7% are singletons. The sample here was PBMCs, mostly from graft donor cells, taken 360 days after TCRalphabeta/CD19-depleted stem cell transplant. The receptor source for this set is a male patient aged 2-10 years who had a stem cell transplant for acute myeloid leukemia, so the T cells may come from the graft donor.

This clonotype was seen a handful of times. V gene TRBV6-5 combines with J gene TRBJ2-1, with a tentative D call TRBD1 (5 bases). Looked up from germline, CDR1 is MNHEY and CDR2 is SVGAGI. This CDR3 comprises 15 residues. V gave up 2 bases and J gave up 0 bases, with 8 bases separating them. Written as DNA, the CDR3 is TGTGCCAGCAGTTACGGGGCGAGCTCCTACAATGAGCAGTTCTTC. This sequence encodes CASSYGASSYNEQFF.

The chain couples TRBV11-2 to TRBJ2-2; 10 bases map to TRBD2. Germline CDR1 reads SGHAT; CDR2 reads FQNNGV. V lost 1 base and J lost 10; bases outside the gene matches: 9. The CDR3 length is 16 residues. For the CDR3, the DNA is TGTGCCAGCAGCTTAGGGGTAGCGGGAGGTATCGAGGAGCTGTTTTTT. It specifies CASSLGVAGGIEELFF.

This clonotype was counted between two and nine times. The rearrangement joins TRBV20-1 to TRBJ2-1; 8 bases align to TRBD2. Germline CDR1 is DFQATT and CDR2 is SNEGSKA (reference sequence). Trimming at V came to 1 base and at J to 1 base, leaving 6 bases not matched to a gene. The CDR3 length is 16 residues. CDR3 amino acids: CSARGGTSGSYNEQFF. In DNA, the CDR3 is TGCAGTGCTAGAGGGGGAACTAGCGGATCCTACAATGAGCAGTTCTTC.

This clonotype was seen more than once but under ten times. V and J are TRBV10-1 and TRBJ1-1; tentative D call: TRBD1 (5 bases). V was shortened by 0 bases and J by 5 bases, with 10 bases between the two germline ends. The CDR3 sequence is 14 residues long. Germline CDR1 reads WNHNN; CDR2 reads SYGVQD (reference sequence). CDR3 residues: CASSESQGGTEAFF. The CDR3 nucleotides read TGCGCCAGCAGTGAGTCCCAGGGAGGGACTGAAGCTTTCTTT.

Ten or more counts support this clonotype. This chain uses TRBV12-3 or TRBV12-4 with TRBJ2-1, with TRBD2 matching 8 bases. With 6 bases clipped from V and 5 bases from J, the junction kept 3 bases outside the gene matches. The CDR3 totals 13 residues. In DNA form, the CDR3 reads TGTGCCAGCAGAAAACTAGCGGACAATGAGCAGTTCTTC. This encodes CASRKLADNEQFF.

This clonotype was recorded a few times. The V and J genes are TRBV24-1 and TRBJ2-5; either TRBD1 or TRBD2 may supply D (5 bases each). The CDR3 totals 15 residues. Between the trimmed V and J ends, which lost 2 bases and 5 bases, there was a span of 14 bases. Germline V gives CDR1 KGHDR, CDR2 SFDVKD. DNA for the CDR3: TGTGCCACCAGTGATTCTGGGACCCCGCGGGAGACCCAGTACTTC. This encodes CATSDSGTPRETQYF.

At least ten counts were recorded for this clonotype. The V gene is TRBV20-1, the J gene TRBJ2-3; 8 nucleotides line up with TRBD2. The CDR3 has 14 amino acids. Trimming at V came to 5 bases and at J to 3 bases, leaving 7 bases not matched to a gene. The germline gives CDR1 DFQATT, CDR2 SNEGSKA (reference sequence). The CDR3 here is CSASAGGSTDTQYF. The CDR3 DNA follows: TGCAGTGCTTCGGCGGGAGGATCTACAGATACGCAGTATTTT.

The chain joins TRBV4-3 to TRBJ2-1; 12 positions agree with TRBD2. J was trimmed by 10 bases and V by 0 bases; bases with no gene match: 10. There are 17 residues in the CDR3. Germline V CDR1 and CDR2: LGHNA, YSLEER. The CDR3 bases are TGCGCCAGCAGCCAAGATGAGGCTAGCGGGAGGGCAAGGGAGCAGTTCTTC. Translated, it gives CASSQDEASGRAREQFF.

This clonotype was observed a few times. This sequence joins TRBV24-1 and TRBJ2-3; a weak D match, TRBD1 (5 bases). The CDR3 contains 17 residues. Germline V CDR1 and CDR2: KGHDR, SFDVKD. The germline V and J ends were trimmed by 8 bases and 4 bases, with 24 bases remaining between them. The CDR3 DNA is TGTGCCACCACCCTCCCGAACAGGCGGTTCAGTCCAGATACGCAGTATTTT. The encoded protein is CATTLPNRRFSPDTQYF.

This clonotype was found many times. This chain joins TRBV12-3 or TRBV12-4 and TRBJ1-2, with unresolved D. Trimming removed 2 bases from V and 0 bases from J, with 4 bases in between. The CDR3 extends over 13 amino acids. This chain's CDR3 is CASSLLPNYGYTF. The CDR3 DNA follows: TGTGCCAGCAGTTTACTTCCTAACTATGGCTACACCTTC.

This clonotype has at least ten counts. This chain uses TRBV4-2 with TRBJ1-2; D is perhaps TRBD1 (5 bases). With 2 bases removed from V and 5 bases from J, the gap between germline ends came to 12 bases. Per germline, CDR1 LGHNA and CDR2 YNFKEQ. CDR3 size: 14 residues. The CDR3 coding sequence is TGTGCCAGCAGCCAACAGGGTGGGGAGTATGGCTACACCTTC. Amino acid sequence: CASSQQGGEYGYTF.

This clonotype was picked up a small number of times. The chain couples TRBV5-1 to TRBJ2-3, with 13 positions matching TRBD2. The junction had 4 bases not matched to a gene; V was cut back by 1 base and J by 5 bases. The germline CDR1 and CDR2 sequences are SGHRS and YFSETQ. The CDR3 sequence is 16 residues long. For the CDR3, the DNA is TGCGCCAGCAGCTTGACTAGCGGGGGGGCTGAAGATACGCAGTATTTT. Its protein is CASSLTSGGAEDTQYF.

In its sample, this clonotype was seen a few times. The CDR3 DNA follows: TGTGCCAGCAGCAAAGGCCCGGGACCTACTATTTATGGCTACACCTTC. Its protein is CASSKGPGPTIYGYTF. This sequence joins TRBV21-1 and TRBJ1-2; the table calls TRBD1, which could not be checked here. TRBV21-1 is termed a pseudogene. This CDR3 contains 16 residues.

The V gene is TRBV30, the J gene TRBJ2-5; the match to TRBD1 covers 8 bases. CDR1 and CDR2 (germline): GTSNPN, SVGIG (reference sequence). CDR3 length: 12 residues. V shed 8 bases and J 3 bases; nucleotides not matched to a gene: 5. CDR3 region: CAGTGGKETQYF. The CDR3 DNA reads TGTGCCGGAACAGGGGGAAAAGAGACCCAGTACTTC.

The table lists this clonotype with many counts. The chain carries TRBV5-1 and TRBJ1-6; a possible D gene is TRBD1 (5 bases). This CDR3 is built from 15 residues. V was clipped by 1 base and J by 5 bases, with 10 bases between them. Germline lookup yields CDR1 SGHRS and CDR2 YFSETQ. The CDR3 region is CASSLPTDHNSPLHF. The DNA for the CDR3 is TGCGCCAGCAGCTTGCCGACAGACCATAATTCACCCCTCCACTTT. The full variable domain, completed using reference TRBV5-1 and TRBJ1-6, is KAGVTQTPRYLIKTRGQQVTLSCSPISGHRSVSWYQQTPGQGLQFLFEYFSETQRNKGNFPGRFSGRQFSNSRSEMNVSTLELGDSALYLCASSLPTDHNSPLHFGNGTRLTVT.

The V call is TRBV4-1, the J call TRBJ2-1; a possible D gene is TRBD1 (5 bases). The CDR3 runs 14 residues. Germline CDR1 MGHRA, CDR2 YSYEKL. Trimming shortened V by 2 bases and J by 7 bases, and 12 bases separated the two germline ends. CDR3 protein: CASSQLEQVNEQFF. CDR3 in DNA: TGCGCCAGCAGCCAACTGGAACAGGTGAATGAGCAGTTCTTC.

V usage is TRBV7-4 and J usage is TRBJ2-1; 12 nucleotides align to TRBD2. Germline CDR1 is SGHVT and CDR2 is SQSDAQ. V gave up 5 bases and J gave up 9 bases; unmatched junction bases: 5. The CDR3 spans 14 residues. In DNA, the CDR3 is TGTGCCAGCAGCCCACTAGCGGGGGGAACTGAGCAGTTCTTC. Its translation: CASSPLAGGTEQFF.

This clonotype has at least ten counts. The V and J genes are TRBV12-3 or TRBV12-4 and TRBJ1-2; D remains ambiguous. This CDR3 region has 13 residues. V was cut by 3 bases and J by 8 bases, with 13 bases left in between. The CDR3 DNA reads as TGTGCCAGCAGTTTTGTGAGAAGCATCGGCTACACCTTC. Amino acids: CASSFVRSIGYTF.

This clonotype was seen a few times. The chain uses TRBV5-1 and TRBJ2-1; TRBD2 matches 7 bases. J gave up 3 bases and V 3 bases, and 6 bases lay outside the gene matches. This CDR3 contains 15 residues. Germline CDR1 SGHRS, CDR2 YFSETQ. The CDR3 loop reads CASSSGRGDYNEQFF. The CDR3 region has the DNA TGCGCCAGCAGCTCGGGACGGGGGGACTACAATGAGCAGTTCTTC.

V gene TRBV7-3 combines with J gene TRBJ2-1; TRBD2 aligns across 10 bases. Trimming cost V 1 base and J 8 bases; bases outside gene matches: 5. Germline V lookup: CDR1 SGHTA, CDR2 FQGTGA. The CDR3 contains 15 residues. CDR3 sequence (DNA): TGTGCCAGCAGCTTAAAGGCTAGCGGGAGCTATGAGCAGTTCTTC. Protein product: CASSLKASGSYEQFF.